This record looks at one TCR beta chain sequence and its context. The sample originates from a study of T cell changes during pregnancy in multiple sclerosis. Produced via immunoSEQ multiplex PCR; TCRdb's table is partial and in-frame only. There are over 50,000 clones in the sample; about nine tenths occur only once, and approximately 0.91% lies in the top ten. The V gene's germline CDR1 is SGHTA and CDR2 FQGNSA. The CDR3 covers 16 residues. The ends lost 5 bases at V and 4 bases at J; junction bases unmatched: 11. The J gene is TRBJ2-1, the V gene TRBV7-2; TRBD1 matches 7 bases. This sample comprised peripheral blood, obtained in the first trimester of pregnancy. This TCR came from a female donor in good health, enrolled as a control in a pregnancy study. The CDR3 loop reads CASSPPGQPLYNEQFF. CDR3 DNA sequence: TGTGCCAGCAGCCCACCGGGACAGCCACTATACAATGAGCAGTTCTTC.